Below, 20 T cell receptor beta chains from the same sample are listed, as sequenced in a study of cytomegalovirus exposure and HLA in healthy donors. Researchers ran the PCR with 60 Vbeta and 13 Jbeta primers. This table comes from immunoSEQ multiplex PCR, and its TCRdb copy is limited to in-frame clones, with some not included. The table shows over 100,000 clones, with more than 75% occurring only once. Sequencing was carried out using PBMCs. Source of these receptors: a woman between 18 and 30 years old in good health and CMV-seropositive.

This clone has only a few counts. V gene TRBV6-5 combines with J gene TRBJ1-4, with D uncertain. The CDR3 extends over 15 amino acids. From germline, CDR1 is MNHEY and CDR2 SVGAGI. V lost 6 bases and J 5 bases, leaving 16 bases between the germline ends. CDR3 sequence (DNA): TGTGCCAGCAGCCCAGCTTGGGCCACGAATGAAAAACTGTTTTTT. It codes for CASSPAWATNEKLFF.

This clone was seen only once. The chain couples TRBV25-1 to TRBJ2-1; D gene ambiguous. The CDR3 extends over 14 amino acids. Germline V gene lookup returns CDR1 MGHDK and CDR2 SYGVNS. V dropped 5 bases and J dropped 2 bases, with 10 bases sitting between them. The CDR3 spells CASSYGAAYNEQFF. CDR3 DNA: TGTGCCAGCAGTTACGGAGCCGCCTACAATGAGCAGTTCTTC.

CDR3 nucleotides: TGTGCCTGGATTGGCTTAAACTATGGCTACACCTTC. It codes for CAWIGLNYGYTF. This chain links TRBV30 with TRBJ1-2; D is unclear. V shed 4 bases and J shed 2 bases, with 8 bases lying between them. The CDR3 covers 12 residues. The germline CDR1 and CDR2 sequences are GTSNPN and SVGIG (reference sequence).

The chain links TRBV19 to TRBJ2-7; TRBD2 agrees at 10 bases. CDR1 is LNHDA, CDR2 SQIVND, per germline (reference sequence). CDR3 length: 14 residues. J gave up 6 bases and V 6 bases, and 8 bases lay outside the gene matches. The CDR3 protein is CASRLAGTQGEQYF. The CDR3 DNA reads as TGTGCCAGTAGACTAGCGGGAACCCAAGGCGAGCAGTACTTC. Complete variable domain (other parts from reference TRBV19 and TRBJ2-7): DGGITQSPKYLFRKEGQNVTLSCEQNLNHDAMYWYRQDPGQGLRLIYYSQIVNDFQKGDIAEGYSVSREKKESFPLTVTSAQKNPTAFYLCASRLAGTQGEQYFGPGTRLTVT.

This clone was picked up a small number of times. One junction end does not reproduce the germline sequence, and a read error may be involved. The rearrangement uses TRBV5-4 and TRBJ2-5; no reliable D call. The germline gives CDR1 SGHNT, CDR2 YYREEE (reference sequence). There are 15 residues in the CDR3. This chain's CDR3 is CGSSPPVREVETQYF. The DNA of the CDR3 is TGTGGCAGCAGCCCCCCAGTACGAGAGGTTGAGACCCAGTACTTC. The entire variable domain, with the rest obtained from reference TRBV5-4 and TRBJ2-5, is as follows: ETGVTQSPTHLIKTRGQQVTLRCSSQSGHNTVSWYQQALGQGPQFIFQYYREEENGRGNFPPRFSGLQFPNYSSELNVNALELDDSALYLCGSSPPVREVETQYFGPGTRLLVL.

This clone was detected only once. The gene calls are TRBV13 and TRBJ2-3, with D unclear. Germline V gives CDR1 PRHDT, CDR2 FYEKMQ (reference sequence). V was trimmed by 0 bases and J by 2 bases, leaving 6 bases between them. The CDR3 has 14 residues. CDR3 bases: TGTGCCAGCAGCTTAGGTCAGGCCACAGATACGCAGTATTTT. It encodes CASSLGQATDTQYF.

The rearrangement uses TRBV28 and TRBJ1-4; tentatively, D is TRBD1 (5 bases). V was clipped by 5 bases and J by 13 bases, with 20 bases between them. Germline CDR1 reads MDHEN; CDR2 reads SYDVKM. The CDR3 totals 14 residues. The CDR3 region has the DNA TGTGCCAGCAGTACCCTGCTGAACAGGCTTGGACTGTTTTTT. It specifies CASSTLLNRLGLFF.

The rearrangement joins TRBV5-4 to TRBJ1-2; no clear D gene. The ends were cut back, 0 bases at V and 4 bases at J, with 10 bases in the middle. This CDR3 has 14 amino acids. Germline V CDR1 and CDR2: SGHNT, YYREEE (reference sequence). CDR3 region: CASSLDSLTYGYTF. CDR3 DNA: TGTGCCAGCAGCTTGGACAGCCTTACCTATGGCTACACCTTC.

J is TRBJ2-1 and V is TRBV5-1; tentative D call: TRBD1 (6 bases). The CDR3 sequence is 14 residues long. Germline-derived CDR1 and CDR2 are SGHRS and YFSETQ. The V end was cut by 0 bases, the J end by 2 bases, with 6 bases between. The CDR3 nucleotides are TGCGCCAGCAGCTTGGGACAGGCCTACAATGAGCAGTTCTTC. It specifies CASSLGQAYNEQFF.

This clone is large (0.1 to 1%) within its sample. Other DNA variants within this sample encode the same CDR3. The rearrangement uses TRBV19 and TRBJ2-3, with 7 bases identical to TRBD1. The CDR3 totals 16 residues. Per the germline V gene, CDR1 is LNHDA and CDR2 is SQIVND (reference sequence). V was pared by 0 bases and J by 4 bases, with 7 bases of the junction left unmatched. CDR3 residues: CASSIDPDRLSDTQYF. CDR3 bases: TGTGCCAGTAGTATAGATCCGGACAGGCTATCAGATACGCAGTATTTT.

V is TRBV6-5 and J is TRBJ2-1, with a possible D match to TRBD2 (5 bases). From germline, CDR1 is MNHEY and CDR2 SVGAGI. V was trimmed by 5 bases and J by 3 bases, leaving 8 bases between them. The CDR3 runs to 13 residues. Here the CDR3 reads CASSPGLYNEQFF. Written as DNA, the CDR3 is TGTGCCAGCAGTCCAGGACTCTACAATGAGCAGTTCTTC.

This clone was recorded only once. The chain uses TRBV30 and TRBJ2-1; no clear D. This CDR3 is 11 amino acids long. With 0 bases removed from V and 9 bases from J, the gap between germline ends came to 6 bases. The germline V gene has CDR1 GTSNPN and CDR2 SVGIG (reference sequence). The CDR3 DNA reads TGTGCCTGGAGTGTCCCGAGTGAGCAGTTCTTC. Encoded protein: CAWSVPSEQFF.

This rearrangement joins TRBV25-1 to TRBJ2-1; TRBD2 matches 9 bases. The germline gives CDR1 MGHDK, CDR2 SYGVNS. The V segment lost 8 bases and the J segment 7 bases; nucleotides outside the gene matches: 12. The CDR3 runs 15 residues. Here the CDR3 reads CASGLAGNSGNEQFF. In DNA form, the CDR3 reads TGTGCCAGCGGTCTAGCGGGAAATTCGGGGAATGAGCAGTTCTTC.

This clone has a single count. The gene calls are TRBV5-1 and TRBJ2-7, with 12 bases lining up with TRBD2. Germline V gene data show CDR1 as SGHRS and CDR2 as YFSETQ. The CDR3 has 15 amino acids. V lost 4 bases to trimming and J lost 6 bases; unmatched junction nucleotides: 8. CDR3 DNA sequence: TGCGCCAGCAGCCCATCGACTAGCGGGAGATTCGAGCAGTACTTC. Translating gives CASSPSTSGRFEQYF.

The rearrangement uses TRBV29-1 and TRBJ1-1; no clear D gene. The CDR3 is made up of 11 amino acids. Trimming stripped 3 bases from V and 1 base from J, with 3 bases between. Germline V lookup: CDR1 SQVTM, CDR2 ANQGSEA. CDR3 in DNA: TGCAGCGTTGACGGGAACACTGAAGCTTTCTTT. Translating gives CSVDGNTEAFF.

The V gene is TRBV2, the J gene TRBJ2-7, with unresolved D. The germline gives CDR1 SNHLY, CDR2 FYNNEI. This CDR3 contains 12 residues. The V gene lost 6 bases and the J gene lost 3 bases, with 9 bases spanning the gap. CDR3 in amino acids: CASRPPSYEQYF. CDR3 coding DNA: TGTGCCAGCAGACCTCCTAGCTACGAGCAGTACTTC.

In nucleotides, the CDR3 is TGTGCCAGCAGTGAAGCCACTAGCGGATTCTACGAGCAGTACTTC. Translating gives CASSEATSGFYEQYF. This chain uses TRBV6-1 with TRBJ2-7, with 8 nucleotides matching TRBD2. J gave up 3 bases and V 0 bases, and 4 bases lay outside the gene matches. Germline V gives CDR1 MNHNS, CDR2 SASEGT. This CDR3 region has 15 residues.

The gene calls are TRBV5-1 and TRBJ2-5; 12 bases fit TRBD1. With 4 bases clipped from V and 2 bases from J, the junction kept 3 bases outside the gene matches. Germline V gene lookup returns CDR1 SGHRS and CDR2 YFSETQ. The length of the CDR3 is 15 residues. CDR3 coding DNA: TGCGCCAGCAGCCGGGACAGGGGGCTTCAAGAGACCCAGTACTTC. This encodes CASSRDRGLQETQYF.

The rearrangement uses TRBV30 and TRBJ1-2, with TRBD1 as a possible D gene (5 bases). This CDR3 comprises 13 residues. The V gene's germline CDR1 is GTSNPN and CDR2 SVGIG (reference sequence). Trimming removed 1 base at V and 8 bases at J, with 14 bases between. The CDR3 protein is CAWSDRRYRGYTF. The CDR3 coding sequence is TGTGCCTGGAGTGACAGAAGGTACAGGGGCTACACCTTC.

CDR3 DNA: TGTGCCAGCAGTCAGGGGGCTCCTCACTATGGCTACACCTTC. Its protein is CASSQGAPHYGYTF. The rearrangement uses TRBV6-1 and TRBJ1-2, with 8 bases that match TRBD1. This CDR3 contains 14 residues. The germline CDR1 and CDR2 sequences are MNHNS and SASEGT. V shed 5 bases and J 3 bases; nucleotides not matched to a gene: 5.